A selection of T cell receptor beta chains follows, all from one sample in a study of shared clonotypes between healthy human individuals. Sequencing was performed with immunoSEQ multiplex PCR; in TCRdb, only in-frame clones are kept and a portion is missing. The sample has roughly 1,000,000 clones, 70% to 80% seen once. What was sequenced was memory CD4+ T cells from PBMCs. These receptors all stem from a man aged 18-30 years in good health. Some clones in this sample may be carry-over from other donors' samples. The CDR3 runs from the conserved cysteine through the conserved F or W.

v_call cdr3_aa
TRBV4-3 CASSPYTGYEQYF
TRBV28 CASRRTGTSGSTEQYF
TRBV5-1 CASSLIRGVLGGTEAFF
TRBV30 CAWSAGEGLEQYF
TRBV29-1 CSVGYRWDYGYTF
TRBV29-1 CSVGRRGTDTQYF
TRBV2 CASSEFPLGGADQPQHF
TRBV4-2 CASSQSRRDSYEQYF
TRBV27 CASSLPSTGVMTDTQYF
TRBV7-3 CASSLDGVEQFF
TRBV28 CASSLFYEQFF
TRBV7-3 CASSPLSGRFGTDTQYF
TRBV28 CASSLRGANYGYTF
TRBV4-3 CASSHSSGANVLTF
TRBV11-2 CASSLGTSGRGAETQYF
TRBV5-1 CASRKGQGDQETQYF
TRBV6-1 CASSDELAGHEQFF
TRBV9 CASSPGTDRNTEAFF
TRBV19 CASSIGPSQETQYF
TRBV30 CAWSYGSGGPQHF
TRBV7-2 CASSLFSTSSYEQYF
TRBV9 CASSSPRGQANTGELFF
TRBV7-9 CASSLGTSVAYEQYF
TRBV15 CATSRAGSGAYEQYF
TRBV2 CASSGQYNQPQHF
TRBV6-5 CASSRGTAPPYEQYF
TRBV30 CAWRRGAGAGELFF
TRBV5-8 CASSPARFQTQYF
TRBV5-1 CASSLGAGNTEAFF
TRBV11-3 CASSLISKGGELFF
TRBV5-1 CASSLEAGTEYF
TRBV11-2 CASSFTTSGRRGTEQFF
TRBV27 CASSLSTPYEQYF
TRBV10-3 CATTGASGMTDTQYF
TRBV4-3 CASSPLASGSRADTQYF
TRBV27 CASSIRQGKETQYF